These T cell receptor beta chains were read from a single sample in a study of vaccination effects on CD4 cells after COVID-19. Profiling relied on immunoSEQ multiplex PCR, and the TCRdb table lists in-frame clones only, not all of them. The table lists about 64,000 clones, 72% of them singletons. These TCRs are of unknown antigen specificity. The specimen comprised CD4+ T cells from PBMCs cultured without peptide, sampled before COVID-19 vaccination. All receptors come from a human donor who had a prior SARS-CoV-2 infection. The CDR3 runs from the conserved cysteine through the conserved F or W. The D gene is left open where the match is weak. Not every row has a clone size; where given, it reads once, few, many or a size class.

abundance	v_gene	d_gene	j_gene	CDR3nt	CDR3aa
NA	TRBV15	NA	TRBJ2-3	TGTGCCACCAGCAGAGCCCAGAGGGGAGATACGCAGTATTTT	CATSRAQRGDTQYF
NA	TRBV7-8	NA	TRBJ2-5	TGTGCCAGCAGCTTAGTCCGTTTAGGGTCCCAGTACTTC	CASSLVRLGSQYF
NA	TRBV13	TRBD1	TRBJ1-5	TGTGCCAGCAGCCTTGCCTCGACAGGGGCTTATCAGCCCCAGCATTTT	CASSLASTGAYQPQHF
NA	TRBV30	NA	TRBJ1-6	TGTGCCTGGGCCGGGGACGCAAAACCCCTCCACTTT	CAWAGDAKPLHF
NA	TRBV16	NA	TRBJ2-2	TGTGCCAGCAGCCAATCGCCCGCCGGGGAGCTGTTTTTT	CASSQSPAGELFF
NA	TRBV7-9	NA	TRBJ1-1	TGTGCCAGCAGCTTAGAAAGGGCCACTGAAGCTTTCTTT	CASSLERATEAFF
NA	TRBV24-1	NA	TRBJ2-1	TGTGCCACCAGTGAACTGGGTGGGGGACGCAATGAGCAGTTCTTC	CATSELGGGRNEQFF
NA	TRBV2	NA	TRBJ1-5	TGTGCCAGCGGCGAGAGGGAGAGCAATCAGCCCCAGCATTTT	CASGERESNQPQHF
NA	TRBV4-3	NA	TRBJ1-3	TGCGCCAGCAGCCACCAGGAACCTGGAAACACCATATATTTT	CASSHQEPGNTIYF
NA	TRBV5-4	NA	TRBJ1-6	TGTGCCAGCAGCTTCCCAAGGTCACCCCTCCACTTT	CASSFPRSPLHF
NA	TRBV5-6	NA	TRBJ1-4	TGTGCCAGCAGCATGGGGCTGGGGGCTAATGAAAAACTGTTTTTT	CASSMGLGANEKLFF
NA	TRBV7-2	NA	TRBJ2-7	TGTGCCAGCAGCTCCAGTATAGACTCCTACGAGCAGTACTTC	CASSSSIDSYEQYF
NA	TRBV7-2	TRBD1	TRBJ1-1	TGTGCCAGCAGCTATAGACAGGGGAACACTGAAGCTTTCTTT	CASSYRQGNTEAFF
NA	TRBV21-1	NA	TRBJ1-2	TGTGCCAGCAGTCCGAGGGATGATAACTATGGCTACACCTTC	CASSPRDDNYGYTF
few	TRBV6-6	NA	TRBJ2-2	TGTGCCAGCATTCGGGACCTACGAAACACCGGGGAGCTGTTTTTT	CASIRDLRNTGELFF
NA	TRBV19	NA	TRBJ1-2	TGTGCCAGTAGTATTCTACCAGGCGGGGGGTATGGCTACACCTTC	CASSILPGGGYGYTF
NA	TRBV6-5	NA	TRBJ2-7	TGTGCCAGCAGAAGACCGGGAGAAGAATACGAGCAGTACTTC	CASRRPGEEYEQYF
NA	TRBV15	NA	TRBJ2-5	TGTGCCACCAGCAGAGGGGGTTCTCTTCGGAACCCAGAGACCCAGTACTTC	CATSRGGSLRNPETQYF